The TCR beta chain described here comes from a study of T cell changes during pregnancy in multiple sclerosis. TCRdb keeps only in-frame clones here, not all; method: immunoSEQ multiplex PCR. The data contain 65,000 to 95,000 clones, 90% to 95% of them singletons. The CDR3 is made up of 17 amino acids. Germline CDR1 SGHVS, CDR2 FQNEAQ. With 5 bases clipped from V and 3 bases from J, the junction kept 10 bases outside the gene matches. Material: peripheral blood, obtained after pregnancy. The TCR comes from a female donor in good health, enrolled as a control in a pregnancy study. The V gene is TRBV7-8, the J gene TRBJ2-1; 10 bases align to TRBD2. The CDR3, as DNA: TGTGCCAGCAGCCCTGGGGTAGCGGGAGGTGTCTACAATGAGCAGTTCTTC. Protein product: CASSPGVAGGVYNEQFF.